The 17 T cell receptor beta chains reported below all come from one sample, sequenced in a study of CD8+ T cells in alopecia areata. cDNA prepared by RNA extraction and subsequent reverse transcription served as the template for sequencing. Data came from immunoSEQ multiplex PCR; TCRdb stores just in-frame clones and leaves some out. The data show hundreds of thousands of clones, approximately 52% seen once. Sequencing used CD4+ T cells sorted from blood, obtained at week 0. Every receptor here comes from a human donor with alopecia areata.

This clone was seen once. The V and J genes are TRBV27 and TRBJ1-4; no clear D. The germline V gene encodes CDR1 MNHEY and CDR2 SMNVEV (reference sequence). V lost 5 bases and J 0 bases, leaving 7 bases between the germline ends. The CDR3 covers 14 residues. This chain's CDR3 is CASSRTPTNEKLFF. The DNA for the CDR3 is TGTGCCAGCAGTCGGACTCCAACTAATGAAAAACTGTTTTTT.

The chain couples TRBV5-1 to TRBJ2-4, with D perhaps assigned TRBD1 or TRBD2 (6 bases each). The CDR3 is 14 residues long. Trimming took 4 bases from V and 7 from J, leaving 15 bases between them. Germline-derived CDR1 and CDR2 are SGHRS and YFSETQ. The CDR3 DNA reads TGCGCCAGCAGCCCGGCGAGGGGGAGGAACATTCAGTACTTC. Encoded protein: CASSPARGRNIQYF. The full variable domain, its missing parts supplied by reference TRBV5-1 and TRBJ2-4, is KAGVTQTPRYLIKTRGQQVTLSCSPISGHRSVSWYQQTPGQGLQFLFEYFSETQRNKGNFPGRFSGRQFSNSRSEMNVSTLELGDSALYLCASSPARGRNIQYFGAGTRLSVL.

The gene calls are TRBV30 and TRBJ1-2; a possible D gene is TRBD1 (6 bases). The germline CDR1 and CDR2 sequences are GTSNPN and SVGIG (reference sequence). The CDR3 has 10 amino acids. V was clipped by 5 bases and J by 5 bases, with 6 bases between them. CDR3 residues: CAWGQYGYTF. The CDR3 bases are TGTGCCTGGGGACAGTATGGCTACACCTTC.

The rearrangement links TRBV5-1 to TRBJ2-7; D remains unclear. Germline CDR1 reads SGHRS; CDR2 reads YFSETQ. With 2 bases removed from V and 5 bases from J, the gap between germline ends came to 5 bases. The CDR3 spans 11 residues. The CDR3 sequence is CASSFNDEQYF. CDR3 DNA: TGCGCCAGCAGCTTTAACGACGAGCAGTACTTC. The full variable domain, in which reference TRBV5-1 and TRBJ2-7 provide the parts outside the CDR3, is KAGVTQTPRYLIKTRGQQVTLSCSPISGHRSVSWYQQTPGQGLQFLFEYFSETQRNKGNFPGRFSGRQFSNSRSEMNVSTLELGDSALYLCASSFNDEQYFGPGTRLTVT.

In this sample, this clone turned up once. The V call is TRBV29-1, the J call TRBJ1-2, with TRBD1 matching over 7 bases. Trimming at V came to 5 bases and at J to 2 bases, leaving 2 bases not matched to a gene. Looked up from germline, CDR1 is SQVTM and CDR2 is ANQGSEA. The CDR3 length is 12 residues. The CDR3 coding sequence is TGCAGCGTTCGAGGGGGCAACTATGGCTACACCTTC. Its protein is CSVRGGNYGYTF.

The table lists this clone with a few counts. The chain uses TRBV4-2 and TRBJ2-5; possibly TRBD1 or TRBD2 for D (5 bases each). CDR3 length equals 14 residues. The V end lost 4 bases, the J end lost 3 bases, and 12 bases lay between the germline ends. The V gene's germline CDR1 is LGHNA and CDR2 YNFKEQ. The CDR3 here is CASSPGTREETQYF. The CDR3 DNA reads TGTGCCAGCAGCCCTGGGACCAGAGAAGAGACCCAGTACTTC.

The rearrangement joins TRBV7-9 to TRBJ2-1; D tentatively reads TRBD1 or TRBD2 (5 bases each). CDR1 and CDR2 from the germline V gene are SEHNR and FQNEAQ (reference sequence). This CDR3 region has 14 residues. Trimming pared 6 bases from V and 5 bases from J, leaving 14 bases between. CDR3 loop: CASRKQGPHNEQFF. The CDR3 DNA follows: TGTGCCAGCAGAAAGCAGGGACCCCACAATGAGCAGTTCTTC.

This clone was counted a few times. The V and J genes are TRBV4-2 and TRBJ2-7; TRBD2 aligns across 15 bases. V was clipped by 10 bases and J by 5 bases; unmatched bases: 3. Germline V gene sequence: CDR1 LGHNA, CDR2 YNFKEQ. The CDR3 is 13 residues long. CDR3 residues: CATGTSGRNEQYF. The CDR3 DNA reads TGTGCCACCGGGACTAGCGGGAGGAACGAGCAGTACTTC.

V usage is TRBV6-1 and J usage is TRBJ1-6; a weak D match, TRBD1 (6 bases). This CDR3 comprises 14 residues. Looked up from germline, CDR1 is MNHNS and CDR2 is SASEGT. The ends were cut back, 6 bases at V and 14 bases at J, with 20 bases in the middle. CDR3: CASSQPDSPLALHF. Written as DNA, the CDR3 is TGTGCCAGCAGCCAACCGGACAGCCCCTTGGCCCTCCACTTT.

This clone has a handful of counts. This chain joins TRBV4-1 and TRBJ1-2; no firm D call. Per germline, CDR1 MGHRA and CDR2 YSYEKL. The CDR3 is 14 amino acids. Deletions cut 0 bases from V and 4 bases from J, with 9 bases between. The CDR3 is CASSQERVVYGYTF. For the CDR3, the DNA is TGCGCCAGCAGCCAAGAAAGGGTGGTCTATGGCTACACCTTC.

This sequence joins TRBV2 and TRBJ1-5; a possible D gene is TRBD1 (5 bases). Germline V gives CDR1 SNHLY, CDR2 FYNNEI. V was clipped by 5 bases and J by 5 bases, with 19 bases between them. The CDR3 sequence is 16 residues long. CDR3 sequence reads: CASSRNVQGTYQPQHF. Here the CDR3 DNA reads TGTGCCAGCAGTCGTAATGTCCAGGGTACTTATCAGCCCCAGCATTTT.

This clone was counted a single time. This rearrangement joins TRBV29-1 to TRBJ1-2; no firm D call. CDR3 length equals 11 residues. Germline CDR1 reads SQVTM; CDR2 reads ANQGSEA. Between the trimmed V and J ends, which lost 3 bases and 5 bases, there was a span of 7 bases. This chain's CDR3 is CSVDGIYGYTF. In DNA form, the CDR3 reads TGCAGCGTTGACGGAATATATGGCTACACCTTC.

The sample holds a few counts of this clone. The chain couples TRBV19 to TRBJ2-1; D gene uncertain. Germline V gene data show CDR1 as LNHDA and CDR2 as SQIVND (reference sequence). The length of the CDR3 is 13 residues. V was pared by 1 base and J by 4 bases, with 5 bases between. As DNA, the CDR3 is TGTGCCAGTAGTATAGCCCTATACAATGAGCAGTTCTTC. As protein: CASSIALYNEQFF.

The chain recombines TRBV6-1 with TRBJ2-1, with 7 bases identical to TRBD2. The CDR3 sequence is 15 residues long. The V gene end was trimmed by 6 bases and the J gene end by 1 base; junction bases not matched to a gene: 6. Germline V gene data show CDR1 as MNHNS and CDR2 as SASEGT. The DNA for the CDR3 is TGTGCCAGCAGGAAGACTAGCCTATCCTACAATGAGCAGTTCTTC. Its translation: CASRKTSLSYNEQFF.

The CDR3 protein is CASSGQSGVSNQPQHF. The CDR3 DNA reads as TGTGCCAGCAGTGGGCAGTCGGGGGTTAGCAATCAGCCCCAGCATTTT. The chain links TRBV2 to TRBJ1-5; a weak D match, TRBD1 (5 bases). The V and J ends lost 4 bases and 0 bases respectively, with 13 bases between them. Germline CDR1 reads SNHLY; CDR2 reads FYNNEI. This CDR3 has 16 residues.

The V gene is TRBV30, the J gene TRBJ2-6, with TRBD1 identical over 9 bases. J lost 1 base, V lost 1 base, and 8 bases had no gene match. The CDR3 length is 18 residues. In germline, CDR1 is GTSNPN, CDR2 SVGIG (reference sequence). DNA for the CDR3: TGTGCCTGGAGTGACGACCGGGACAGGGTATCTGGGGCCAACGTCCTGACTTTC. Translating gives CAWSDDRDRVSGANVLTF.

This clone was observed a handful of times. This chain joins TRBV5-6 and TRBJ1-5; 8 bases are a match to TRBD1. Germline V gene data show CDR1 as SGHDT and CDR2 as YYEEEE. The V and J ends lost 6 bases and 2 bases, in that order; junction bases with no gene match: 7. The CDR3 has 15 residues. CDR3 region: CASTYRGSGNQPQHF. CDR3 DNA sequence: TGTGCCAGCACCTACAGGGGGAGTGGCAATCAGCCCCAGCATTTT.